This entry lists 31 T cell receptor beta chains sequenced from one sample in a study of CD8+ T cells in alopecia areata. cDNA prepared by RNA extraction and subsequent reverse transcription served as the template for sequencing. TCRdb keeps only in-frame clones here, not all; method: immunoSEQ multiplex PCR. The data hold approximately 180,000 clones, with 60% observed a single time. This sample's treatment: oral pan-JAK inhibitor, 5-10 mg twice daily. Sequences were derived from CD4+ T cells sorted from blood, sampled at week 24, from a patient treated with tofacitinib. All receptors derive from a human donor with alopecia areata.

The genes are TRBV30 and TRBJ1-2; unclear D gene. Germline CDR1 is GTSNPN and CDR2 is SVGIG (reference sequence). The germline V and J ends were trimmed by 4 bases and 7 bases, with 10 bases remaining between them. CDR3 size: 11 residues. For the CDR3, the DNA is TGTGCCTGGACCGGAGTACGTGGCTACACCTTC. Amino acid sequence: CAWTGVRGYTF.

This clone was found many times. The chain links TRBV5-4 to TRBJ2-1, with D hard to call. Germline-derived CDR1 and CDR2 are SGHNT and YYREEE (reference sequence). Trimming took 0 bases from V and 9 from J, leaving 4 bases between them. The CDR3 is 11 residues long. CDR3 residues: CASSLGGEQFF. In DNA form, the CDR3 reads TGTGCCAGCAGCTTGGGTGGTGAGCAGTTCTTC. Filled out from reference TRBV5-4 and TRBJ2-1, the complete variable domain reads ETGVTQSPTHLIKTRGQQVTLRCSSQSGHNTVSWYQQALGQGPQFIFQYYREEENGRGNFPPRFSGLQFPNYSSELNVNALELDDSALYLCASSLGGEQFFGPGTRLTVL.

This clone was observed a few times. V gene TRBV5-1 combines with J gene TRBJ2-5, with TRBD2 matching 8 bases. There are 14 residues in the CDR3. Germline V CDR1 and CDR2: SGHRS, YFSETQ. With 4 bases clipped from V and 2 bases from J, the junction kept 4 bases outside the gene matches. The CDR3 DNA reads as TGCGCCAGCAGCCCCAGCGGGGGACAAGAGACCCAGTACTTC. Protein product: CASSPSGGQETQYF.

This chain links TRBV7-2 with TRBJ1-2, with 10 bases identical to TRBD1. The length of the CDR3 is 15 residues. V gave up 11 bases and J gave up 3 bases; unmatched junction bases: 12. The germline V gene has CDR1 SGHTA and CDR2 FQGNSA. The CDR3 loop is CADRDRGPGDYGYTF. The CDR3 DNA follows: TGTGCCGACCGGGACAGGGGTCCGGGAGACTATGGCTACACCTTC.

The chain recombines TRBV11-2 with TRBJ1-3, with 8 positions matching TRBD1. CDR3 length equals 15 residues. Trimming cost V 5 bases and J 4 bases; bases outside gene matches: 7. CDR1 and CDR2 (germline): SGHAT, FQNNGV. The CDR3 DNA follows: TGTGCCAGCAGCCCCGGACAGGGTCCAGGAAACACCATATATTTT. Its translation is CASSPGQGPGNTIYF.

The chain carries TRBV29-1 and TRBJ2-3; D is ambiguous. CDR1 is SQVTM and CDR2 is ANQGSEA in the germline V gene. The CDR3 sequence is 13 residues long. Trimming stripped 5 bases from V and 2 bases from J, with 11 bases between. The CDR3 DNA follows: TGCAGCGTTATGGGCAGACACACAGATACGCAGTATTTT. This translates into CSVMGRHTDTQYF.

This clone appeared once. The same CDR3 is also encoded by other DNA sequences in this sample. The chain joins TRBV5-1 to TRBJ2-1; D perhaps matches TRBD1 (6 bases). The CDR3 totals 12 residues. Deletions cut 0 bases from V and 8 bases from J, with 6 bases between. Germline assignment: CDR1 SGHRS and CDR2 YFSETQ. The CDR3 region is CASSLEGDEQFF. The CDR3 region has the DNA TGCGCCAGCAGCTTGGAGGGGGATGAGCAGTTCTTC.

CDR3 sequence: CASSQDLTSIETQYF. CDR3 bases: TGCGCCAGCAGCCAAGATCTTACTAGCATAGAGACCCAGTACTTC. This sequence joins TRBV4-3 and TRBJ2-5, with D possibly matching TRBD2 (6 bases). CDR3 length: 15 residues. Germline V gene sequence: CDR1 LGHNA, CDR2 YSLEER. V was clipped by 0 bases and J by 4 bases, with 12 bases between them.

The CDR3 region is CASSPGQMNANTEAFF. The DNA for the CDR3 is TGTGCCAGCTCACCGGGACAGATGAATGCCAACACTGAAGCTTTCTTT. This chain connects TRBV18 to TRBJ1-1; TRBD1 agrees at 7 bases. Germline trimming cut 3 bases from V and 2 bases from J; bases unmatched to any gene: 9. The CDR3 has 16 residues. Germline assignment: CDR1 KGHSH and CDR2 LQKENI.

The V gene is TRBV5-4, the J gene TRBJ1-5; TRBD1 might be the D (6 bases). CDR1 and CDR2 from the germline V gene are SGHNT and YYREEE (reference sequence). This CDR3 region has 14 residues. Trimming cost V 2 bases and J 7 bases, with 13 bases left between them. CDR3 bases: TGTGCCAGCAGCTTTCAGGGGCGCGACCAGCCCCAGCATTTT. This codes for CASSFQGRDQPQHF.

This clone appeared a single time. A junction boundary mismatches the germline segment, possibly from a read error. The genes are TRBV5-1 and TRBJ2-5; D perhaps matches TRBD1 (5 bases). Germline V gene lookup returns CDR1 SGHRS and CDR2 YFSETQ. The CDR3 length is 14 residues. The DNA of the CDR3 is TGTGCCAGCAGCTTAGCAGGGTGGCAAGAGACCCAGTACTTC. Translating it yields CASSLAGWQETQYF. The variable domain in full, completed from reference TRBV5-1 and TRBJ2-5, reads KAGVTQTPRYLIKTRGQQVTLSCSPISGHRSVSWYQQTPGQGLQFLFEYFSETQRNKGNFPGRFSGRQFSNSRSEMNVSTLELGDSALYLCASSLAGWQETQYFGPGTRLLVL.

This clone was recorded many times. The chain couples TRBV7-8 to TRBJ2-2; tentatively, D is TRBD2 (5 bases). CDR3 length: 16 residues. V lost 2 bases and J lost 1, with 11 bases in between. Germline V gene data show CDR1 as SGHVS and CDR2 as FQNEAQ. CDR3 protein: CASSLRSGKNTGELFF. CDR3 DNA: TGTGCCAGCAGCTTAAGATCCGGGAAGAACACCGGGGAGCTGTTTTTT.

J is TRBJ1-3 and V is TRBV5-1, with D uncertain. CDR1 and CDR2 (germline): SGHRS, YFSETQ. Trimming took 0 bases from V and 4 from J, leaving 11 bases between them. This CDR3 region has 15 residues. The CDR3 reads CASSLGGENGNTIYF. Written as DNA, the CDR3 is TGCGCCAGCAGCTTGGGTGGGGAGAACGGAAACACCATATATTTT.

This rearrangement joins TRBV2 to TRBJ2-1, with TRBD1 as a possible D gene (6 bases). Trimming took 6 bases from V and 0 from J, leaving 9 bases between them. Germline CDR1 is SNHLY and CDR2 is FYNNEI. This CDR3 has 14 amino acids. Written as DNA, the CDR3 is TGTGCCAGCAGGAGGGGGAGCTCCTACAATGAGCAGTTCTTC. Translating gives CASRRGSSYNEQFF.

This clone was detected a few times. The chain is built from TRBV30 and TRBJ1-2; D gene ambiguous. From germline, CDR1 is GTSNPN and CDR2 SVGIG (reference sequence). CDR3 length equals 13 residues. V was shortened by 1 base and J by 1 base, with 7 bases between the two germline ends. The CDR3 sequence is CAWSGAVNYGYTF. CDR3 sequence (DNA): TGTGCCTGGAGTGGGGCGGTTAACTATGGCTACACCTTC.

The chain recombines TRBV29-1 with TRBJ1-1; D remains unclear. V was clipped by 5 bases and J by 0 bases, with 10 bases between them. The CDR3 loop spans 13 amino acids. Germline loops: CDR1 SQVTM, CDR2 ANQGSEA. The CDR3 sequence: CSVCRELNTEAFF. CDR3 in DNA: TGCAGCGTTTGTAGGGAACTGAACACTGAAGCTTTCTTT. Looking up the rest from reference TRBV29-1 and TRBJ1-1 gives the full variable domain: SAVISQKPSRDICQRGTSLTIQCQVDSQVTMMFWYRQQPGQSLTLIATANQGSEATYESGFVIDKFPISRPNLTFSTLTVSNMSPEDSSIYLCSVCRELNTEAFFGQGTRLTVV.

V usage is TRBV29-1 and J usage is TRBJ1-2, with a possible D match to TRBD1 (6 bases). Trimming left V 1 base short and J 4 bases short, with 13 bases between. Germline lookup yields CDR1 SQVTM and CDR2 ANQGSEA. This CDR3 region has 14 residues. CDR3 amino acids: CSVEAGVFGYGYTF. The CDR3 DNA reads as TGCAGCGTTGAAGCAGGGGTGTTTGGCTATGGCTACACCTTC.

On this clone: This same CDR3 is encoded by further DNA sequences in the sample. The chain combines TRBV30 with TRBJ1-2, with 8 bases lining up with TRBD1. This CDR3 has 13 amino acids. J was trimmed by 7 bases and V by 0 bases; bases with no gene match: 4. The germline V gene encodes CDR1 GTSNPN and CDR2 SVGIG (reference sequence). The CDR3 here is CAWSVGTGGGYTF. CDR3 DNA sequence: TGTGCCTGGAGTGTAGGAACAGGGGGTGGCTACACCTTC.

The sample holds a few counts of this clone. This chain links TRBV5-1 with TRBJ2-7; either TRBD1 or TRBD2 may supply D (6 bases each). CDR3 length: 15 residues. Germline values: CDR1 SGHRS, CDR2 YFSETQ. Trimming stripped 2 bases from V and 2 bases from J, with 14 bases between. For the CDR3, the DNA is TGCGCCAGCAGCTTATCAGGCGGGGACACCTACGAGCAGTACTTC. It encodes CASSLSGGDTYEQYF.

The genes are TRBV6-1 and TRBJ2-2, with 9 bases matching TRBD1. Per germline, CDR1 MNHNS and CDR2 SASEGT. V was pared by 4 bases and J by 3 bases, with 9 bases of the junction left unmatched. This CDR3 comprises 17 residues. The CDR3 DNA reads TGTGCCAGCAGTGCCGGAACAGGGGGCTCTTACACCGGGGAGCTGTTTTTT. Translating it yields CASSAGTGGSYTGELFF.

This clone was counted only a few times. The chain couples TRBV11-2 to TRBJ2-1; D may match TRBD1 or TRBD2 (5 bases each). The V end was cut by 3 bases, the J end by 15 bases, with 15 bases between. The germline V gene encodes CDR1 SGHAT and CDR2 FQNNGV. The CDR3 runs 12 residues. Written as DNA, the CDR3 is TGTGCCAGCAGCTTGGTTCGGGGCCTGGGGTTCTTC. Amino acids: CASSLVRGLGFF. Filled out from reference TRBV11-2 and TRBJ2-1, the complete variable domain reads EAGVAQSPRYKIIEKRQSVAFWCNPISGHATLYWYQQILGQGPKLLIQFQNNGVVDDSQLPKDRFSAERLKGVDSTLKIQPAKLEDSAVYLCASSLVRGLGFFGPGTRLTVL.

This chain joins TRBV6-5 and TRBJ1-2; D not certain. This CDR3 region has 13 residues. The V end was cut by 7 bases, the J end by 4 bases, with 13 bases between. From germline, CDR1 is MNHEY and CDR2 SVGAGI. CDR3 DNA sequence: TGTGCCAGCACCAACCCCCAGTCCTATGGCTACACCTTC. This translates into CASTNPQSYGYTF.

CDR3 residues: CASSPGTSGFGELFF. In DNA, the CDR3 is TGTGCCAGCAGCCCCGGGACTAGCGGATTCGGGGAGCTGTTTTTT. This chain joins TRBV9 and TRBJ2-2; 11 bases agree with TRBD2. This CDR3 is 15 amino acids long. Germline assignment: CDR1 SGDLS and CDR2 YYNGEE. J lost 7 bases, V lost 4 bases, and 6 bases had no gene match.

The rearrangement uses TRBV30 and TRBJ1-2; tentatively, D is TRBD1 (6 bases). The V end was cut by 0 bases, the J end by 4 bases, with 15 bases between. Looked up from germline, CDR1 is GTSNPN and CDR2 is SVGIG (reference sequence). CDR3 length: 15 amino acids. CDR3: CAWSVRVGGSYGYTF. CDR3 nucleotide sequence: TGTGCCTGGAGTGTACGGGTAGGGGGTAGCTATGGCTACACCTTC.

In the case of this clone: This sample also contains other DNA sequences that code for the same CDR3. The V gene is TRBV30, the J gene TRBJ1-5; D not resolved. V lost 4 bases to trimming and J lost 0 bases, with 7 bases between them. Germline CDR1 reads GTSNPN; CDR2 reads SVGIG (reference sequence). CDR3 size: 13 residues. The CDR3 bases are TGTGCCTGGAATCGGGATAGCAATCAGCCCCAGCATTTT. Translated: CAWNRDSNQPQHF.

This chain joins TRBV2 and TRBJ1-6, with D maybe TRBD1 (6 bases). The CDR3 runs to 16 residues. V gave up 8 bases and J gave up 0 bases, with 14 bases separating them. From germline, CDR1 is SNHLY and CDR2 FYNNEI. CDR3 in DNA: TGTGCCAGCCATATTCAGGGGAGCTCCTATAATTCACCCCTCCACTTT. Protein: CASHIQGSSYNSPLHF. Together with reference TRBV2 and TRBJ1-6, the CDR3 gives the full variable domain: EPEVTQTPSHQVTQMGQEVILRCVPISNHLYFYWYRQILGQKVEFLVSFYNNEISEKSEIFDDQFSVERPDGSNFTLKIRSTKLEDSAMYFCASHIQGSSYNSPLHFGNGTRLTVT.

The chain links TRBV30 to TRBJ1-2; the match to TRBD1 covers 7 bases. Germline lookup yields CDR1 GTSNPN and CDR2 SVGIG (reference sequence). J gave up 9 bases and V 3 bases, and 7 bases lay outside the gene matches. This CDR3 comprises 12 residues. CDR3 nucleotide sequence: TGTGCCTGGAGCGCTAACAGGGGAAGCTACACCTTC. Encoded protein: CAWSANRGSYTF.

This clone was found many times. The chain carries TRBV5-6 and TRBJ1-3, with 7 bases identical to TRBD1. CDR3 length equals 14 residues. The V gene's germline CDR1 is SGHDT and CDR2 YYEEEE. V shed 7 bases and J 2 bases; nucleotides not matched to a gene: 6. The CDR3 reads CASGRDRAGNTIYF. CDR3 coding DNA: TGTGCCAGCGGACGGGACAGAGCTGGAAACACCATATATTTT.

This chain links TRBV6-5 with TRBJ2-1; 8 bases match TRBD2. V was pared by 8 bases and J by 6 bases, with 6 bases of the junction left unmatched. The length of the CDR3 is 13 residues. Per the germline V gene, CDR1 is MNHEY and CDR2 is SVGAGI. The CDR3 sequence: CASGGGPINEQFF. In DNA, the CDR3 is TGTGCCAGCGGCGGGGGGCCGATCAATGAGCAGTTCTTC.

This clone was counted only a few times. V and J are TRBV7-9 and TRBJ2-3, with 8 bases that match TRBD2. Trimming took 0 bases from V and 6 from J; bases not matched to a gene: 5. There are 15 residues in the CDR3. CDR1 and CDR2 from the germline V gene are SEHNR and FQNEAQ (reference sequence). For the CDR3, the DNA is TGTGCCAGCAGCTTAGCCCGGGGGGGCGGGGATACGCAGTATTTT. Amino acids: CASSLARGGGDTQYF.

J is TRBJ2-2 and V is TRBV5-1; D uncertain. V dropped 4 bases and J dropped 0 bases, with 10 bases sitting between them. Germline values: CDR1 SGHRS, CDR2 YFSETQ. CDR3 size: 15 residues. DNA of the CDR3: TGCGCCAGCAGCCAAGAGGCGGCGAACACCGGGGAGCTGTTTTTT. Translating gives CASSQEAANTGELFF.